This T cell receptor (beta chain) was profiled in a study of cytomegalovirus exposure and HLA in healthy donors. Study observations and caveats: The classifier reportedly diagnosed cytomegalovirus status with high sensitivity and specificity. Most TCR sequences were uncommon, yet certain public TCRs appeared in many donors. A list of 150 or so TCR beta chains associated with cytomegalovirus was given.

Generated by immunoSEQ multiplex PCR, the TCRdb table keeps only in-frame clones and is missing some. Of some 150,000 clones detected, around nine tenths appear once; the ten largest clones hold approximately 2.5%. A note on this clone: As yet, its antigen is unknown.

Sequencing was done on a sample of PBMCs. The TCR was taken from a man aged 18 to 35 in good health and CMV-seropositive.

The DNA of the CDR3 is TGTGCCAGCAGGCGGGACTATCCCTACGAGCAGTACTTC. Protein: CASRRDYPYEQYF. This chain uses TRBV5-5 with TRBJ2-7; 7 positions match TRBD2. CDR1 and CDR2 from the germline V gene are SGHKS and YYEKEE (reference sequence). This CDR3 has 13 residues. The V gene end was trimmed by 5 bases and the J gene end by 2 bases; junction bases not matched to a gene: 4.